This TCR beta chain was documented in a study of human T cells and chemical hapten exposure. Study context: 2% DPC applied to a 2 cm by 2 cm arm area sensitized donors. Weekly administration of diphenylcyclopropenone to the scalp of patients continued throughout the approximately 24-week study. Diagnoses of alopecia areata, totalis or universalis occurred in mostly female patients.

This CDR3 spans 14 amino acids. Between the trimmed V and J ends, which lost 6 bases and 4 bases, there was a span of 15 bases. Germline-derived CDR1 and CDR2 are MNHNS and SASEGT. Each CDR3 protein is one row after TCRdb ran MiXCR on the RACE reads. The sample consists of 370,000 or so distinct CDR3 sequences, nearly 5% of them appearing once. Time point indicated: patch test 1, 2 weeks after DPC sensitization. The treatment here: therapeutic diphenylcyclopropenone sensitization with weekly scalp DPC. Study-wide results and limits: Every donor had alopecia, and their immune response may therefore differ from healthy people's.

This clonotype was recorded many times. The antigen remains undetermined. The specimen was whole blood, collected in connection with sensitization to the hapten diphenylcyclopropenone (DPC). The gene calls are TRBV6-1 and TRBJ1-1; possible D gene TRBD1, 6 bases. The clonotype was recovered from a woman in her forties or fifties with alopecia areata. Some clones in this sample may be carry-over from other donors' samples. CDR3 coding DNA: TGTGCCAGCAGCCTACAGGGTTTGGGCACTGAAGCTTTCTTT. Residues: CASSLQGLGTEAFF.